This T cell receptor (beta chain) appears in the sequencing data of a study of T cells in Graves' hyperthyroidism and ophthalmopathy. This clonotype was observed a few times. Its antigen remains unknown. Diagnosing involved the use of clinical symptoms, serum thyroxine and TRAb, thyroid ultrasound and orbital computed tomography. With 6 bases removed from V and 2 bases from J, the gap between germline ends came to 17 bases. The CDR3 extends over 15 amino acids. CDR1 and CDR2 (germline): MDHEN, SYDVKM. It was RNA transcripts that yielded the amplified TCR beta CDR3 regions. HTBI primers drove first-round RT-PCR of the TCR CDR3. TCRdb passed the multiplex PCR reads through MiXCR, listing each CDR3 protein once. The sample has fewer than 750,000 distinct CDR3 sequences; roughly 50% are singletons. General study results and limits: Expanded thyroid clonotypes (above 0.001) were mostly also found in blood.

Sequenced material: peripheral blood or thyroid tissue (not recorded which). The clonotype originates from a woman aged 18-29 years with Graves' hyperthyroidism. The chain recombines TRBV28 with TRBJ2-7; maybe TRBD2 (6 bases). The CDR3 DNA reads TGTGCCAGCAGCCCGGCGGAGGGGAGCACCTACGAGCAGTACTTC. Its protein product is CASSPAEGSTYEQYF. Full variable domain (remainder filled in from reference TRBV28 and TRBJ2-7): DVKVTQSSRYLVKRTGEKVFLECVQDMDHENMFWYRQDPGLGLRLIYFSYDVKMKEKGDIPEGYSVSREKKERFSLILESASTNQTSMYLCASSPAEGSTYEQYFGPGTRLTVT.